This T cell receptor beta chain was captured in a study of radiotherapy plus CTLA-4 blockade in lung cancer. At the level of the study: Disease control was achieved by 31% of patients, and objective responses by about 17%.

The study, taken as a whole, reports: With interferon-beta, early dynamics of blood T cell clones were reported to best predict response. In blood, tumor-derived TCR clones expanded after radiotherapy plus ipilimumab.

V dropped 2 bases and J dropped 3 bases, with 20 bases sitting between them. CDR1 and CDR2 from the germline V gene are GTSNPN and SVGIG (reference sequence). This CDR3 comprises 16 residues. On this clone itself: Its cognate antigen is unknown.

Measured with immunoSEQ multiplex PCR; TCRdb has only the in-frame clones, and not every one. This table holds 35,000 to 50,000 clones, about three quarters found once. This TCR was sampled from a human donor with non-small cell lung cancer who had a complete response to radiotherapy plus ipilimumab. The gene calls are TRBV30 and TRBJ2-7; D gene uncertain. Sequencing was performed on peripheral blood, taken from a patient treated with radiotherapy plus ipilimumab. The CDR3 protein is CAWSPHSRPEYYEQYF. The DNA of the CDR3 is TGTGCCTGGAGTCCACATTCCCGCCCTGAATACTACGAGCAGTACTTC.